Shown below are 22 T cell receptor beta chains from a single sample sequenced in a study of CD8+ T cells in alopecia areata (dated by TCRdb to 2017 to 2018). Library prep was done by the immunoSEQ multiplex PCR assay. To provide template for TCR sequencing, every sample had RNA extracted and reverse transcribed into cDNA. TCRdb took this table from immuneACCESS and kept in-frame rearrangements with V and J called. Such tables lack part of the clones; where checked against another copy, unresolved V genes explain under half of the gap, and the rest is unexplained. The sample table holds over 90,000 clones, of which around 59% were seen once. Around 9% of the sample lies in the top ten. The sample taken for sequencing was CD4+ T cells sorted from blood. Receptor source: a human donor in good health.

This rearrangement joins TRBV28 to TRBJ1-1; D might be TRBD1 (5 bases). The germline V gene encodes CDR1 MDHEN and CDR2 SYDVKM. The CDR3 consists of 12 residues. V gave up 7 bases and J gave up 4 bases, with 10 bases separating them. The chain's CDR3 is CASMSGVTEAFF. In nucleotides, the CDR3 is TGTGCCAGCATGTCGGGGGTCACTGAAGCTTTCTTT.

The chain recombines TRBV5-1 with TRBJ2-2; D uncertain. The CDR3 length is 12 residues. CDR1 SGHRS and CDR2 YFSETQ come from the germline V gene. The V end lost 4 bases, the J end lost 6 bases, and 7 bases lay between the germline ends. CDR3 DNA sequence: TGCGCCAGCAGCCTTCAAGCCGGGGAGCTGTTTTTT. Amino acid sequence: CASSLQAGELFF.

V usage is TRBV30 and J usage is TRBJ2-5; D is possibly TRBD1 (5 bases). Germline CDR1 and CDR2: GTSNPN and SVGIG (reference sequence). This CDR3 has 15 residues. Trimming pared 0 bases from V and 4 bases from J, leaving 15 bases between. CDR3 in DNA: TGTGCCTGGAGTGTGGGTTGGCAGGGCATAGAGACCCAGTACTTC. It yields the protein CAWSVGWQGIETQYF. Full variable domain (outside the CDR3, taken from reference TRBV30 and TRBJ2-5): SQTIHQWPATLVQPVGSPLSLECTVEGTSNPNLYWYRQAAGRGLQLLFYSVGIGQISSEVPQNLSASRPQDRQFILSSKKLLLSDSGFYLCAWSVGWQGIETQYFGPGTRLLVL.

On this clone: Distinct nucleotide sequences in the sample also encode this CDR3. The chain uses TRBV30 and TRBJ2-5; 7 nucleotides line up with TRBD2. This CDR3 comprises 12 residues. Germline CDR1 and CDR2: GTSNPN and SVGIG (reference sequence). The CDR3 spells CAGALSGETQYF. The DNA for the CDR3 is TGTGCTGGCGCCCTTAGCGGGGAGACCCAGTACTTC.

The gene calls are TRBV5-1 and TRBJ1-2; 12 bases agree with TRBD1. The CDR3 loop spans 15 amino acids. Germline assignment: CDR1 SGHRS and CDR2 YFSETQ. Trimming took 3 bases from V and 6 from J; bases not matched to a gene: 6. The CDR3 region has the DNA TGCGCCAGCAGCTGGGGACAGGGGGCGCAACATGGCTACACCTTC. This codes for CASSWGQGAQHGYTF.

The rearrangement links TRBV29-1 to TRBJ2-2; D is undetermined. Germline V gives CDR1 SQVTM, CDR2 ANQGSEA. This CDR3 is built from 13 residues. Trimming left V 4 bases short and J 0 bases short, with 6 bases between. The CDR3 region is CSVGVSNTGELFF. The DNA for the CDR3 is TGCAGCGTTGGAGTTTCGAACACCGGGGAGCTGTTTTTT.

This sequence joins TRBV7-8 and TRBJ2-5; D is unresolved. Trimming stripped 5 bases from V and 3 bases from J, with 7 bases between. This CDR3 spans 12 amino acids. CDR1 is SGHVS, CDR2 FQNEAQ, per germline. CDR3 amino acids: CASSRSKETQYF. The CDR3 DNA sequence: TGTGCCAGCAGCCGCTCCAAAGAGACCCAGTACTTC.

The CDR3 reads CASSPLSDSNQPQHF. CDR3 bases: TGTGCCAGCAGTCCACTAAGCGATAGCAATCAGCCCCAGCATTTT. The chain employs TRBV27 and TRBJ1-5; D remains ambiguous. CDR1 is MNHEY, CDR2 SMNVEV, per germline (reference sequence). The V end lost 5 bases, the J end lost 0 bases, and 11 bases lay between the germline ends. The CDR3 has 15 amino acids.

The rearrangement joins TRBV5-1 to TRBJ2-3, with D unclear. The germline V and J ends were trimmed by 1 base and 2 bases, with 8 bases remaining between them. This CDR3 has 14 amino acids. Germline V gives CDR1 SGHRS, CDR2 YFSETQ. The CDR3 coding sequence is TGCGCCAGCAGCTTGCGACTTTACACAGATACGCAGTATTTT. Translating gives CASSLRLYTDTQYF.

This clone appeared a few times. The chain joins TRBV6-6 to TRBJ1-1; D not resolved. The V gene lost 5 bases and the J gene lost 0 bases, with 16 bases spanning the gap. The CDR3 runs 16 residues. The germline V gene encodes CDR1 MNHNY and CDR2 SVGAGI (reference sequence). CDR3 sequence: CASSPYARELNTEAFF. CDR3 DNA sequence: TGTGCCAGCAGTCCCTACGCACGGGAACTGAACACTGAAGCTTTCTTT.

The chain joins TRBV6-5 to TRBJ2-7; perhaps TRBD2 as D (7 bases). The CDR3 contains 15 residues. V lost 5 bases, J lost 6 bases, and 20 bases lay in between. Per germline, CDR1 MNHEY and CDR2 SVGAGI. CDR3 in DNA: TGTGCCAGCAGTGGAATTGAGGGGGGGCTAGTCGAGCAGTACTTC. It yields the protein CASSGIEGGLVEQYF.

This rearrangement joins TRBV27 to TRBJ1-2, with TRBD1 identical over 7 bases. V was clipped by 6 bases and J by 1 base; unmatched bases: 5. CDR1 is MNHEY and CDR2 is SMNVEV in the germline V gene (reference sequence). The CDR3 length is 14 residues. The DNA for the CDR3 is TGTGCCAGCAGCAGGACAGGATATAACTATGGCTACACCTTC. This sequence encodes CASSRTGYNYGYTF.

The chain is built from TRBV7-2 and TRBJ1-5; 8 bases fit TRBD1. J lost 6 bases, V lost 5 bases, and 15 bases had no gene match. Germline V CDR1 and CDR2: SGHTA, FQGNSA. This CDR3 is 17 amino acids long. As DNA, the CDR3 is TGTGCCAGCAGCCTCCTGGCAGGGGGCTCTCTGGGTCAGCCCCAGCATTTT. It encodes CASSLLAGGSLGQPQHF.

The J gene is TRBJ2-3, the V gene TRBV7-3; D is perhaps TRBD1 or TRBD2 (5 bases each). The length of the CDR3 is 12 residues. In germline, CDR1 is SGHTA, CDR2 FQGTGA. V was trimmed by 4 bases and J by 14 bases, leaving 16 bases between them. The CDR3 DNA reads TGTGCCAGCAGCTCCCCGATGGGGGAAATGTATTTT. Its protein is CASSSPMGEMYF.

The chain carries TRBV7-6 and TRBJ1-6, with 10 bases that match TRBD1. J was trimmed by 7 bases and V by 0 bases; bases with no gene match: 6. The CDR3 consists of 17 residues. Germline V CDR1 and CDR2: SGHVS, FNYEAQ. This CDR3 is CASSLAGQGFGNSPLHF. CDR3 sequence (DNA): TGTGCCAGCAGCTTAGCGGGACAGGGGTTTGGCAATTCACCCCTCCACTTT.

In this sample, this clone turned up a few times. The V and J genes are TRBV4-2 and TRBJ2-5, with TRBD1 matching over 9 bases. The J segment lost 7 bases and the V segment lost 0 bases, leaving 6 bases of the junction unmatched. This CDR3 comprises 15 residues. Germline CDR1 LGHNA, CDR2 YNFKEQ. The CDR3 sequence: CASSQDYRGRGTQYF. CDR3 in DNA: TGTGCCAGCAGCCAAGATTACAGGGGGCGGGGGACCCAGTACTTC.

The rearrangement links TRBV15 to TRBJ2-1, with D possibly being TRBD1 (6 bases). The V end lost 0 bases, the J end lost 8 bases, and 14 bases lay between the germline ends. Germline CDR1 LNHNV, CDR2 YYDKDF (reference sequence). The CDR3 is 15 amino acids. The CDR3 sequence: CATSRDVGARDEQFF. CDR3 DNA: TGTGCCACCAGCAGAGACGTGGGGGCCCGGGATGAGCAGTTCTTC.

This clone was recorded once. The chain couples TRBV11-2 to TRBJ2-1; D remains ambiguous. This CDR3 is 15 amino acids long. Germline V gene lookup returns CDR1 SGHAT and CDR2 FQNNGV. The V end was cut by 4 bases, the J end by 2 bases, with 12 bases between. The CDR3 region has the DNA TGTGCCAGCAGCTCACCCCGAAAGACCTACAATGAGCAGTTCTTC. Its protein is CASSSPRKTYNEQFF.

The V gene is TRBV5-5, the J gene TRBJ1-1; D might be TRBD1 (5 bases). The CDR3 has 14 amino acids. V lost 0 bases to trimming and J lost 3 bases, with 9 bases between them. CDR1 and CDR2 (germline): SGHKS, YYEKEE (reference sequence). As DNA, the CDR3 is TGTGCCAGCAGCTTGGTGGTGGGGGACACTGAAGCTTTCTTT. The encoded protein is CASSLVVGDTEAFF.

In its sample, this clone was seen a few times. This chain connects TRBV6-5 to TRBJ1-1; D is perhaps TRBD1 (5 bases). V was clipped by 6 bases and J by 5 bases, with 13 bases between them. Germline V gene data show CDR1 as MNHEY and CDR2 as SVGAGI. The CDR3 contains 13 residues. The CDR3 loop reads CASSRERTTEAFF. The CDR3 DNA reads TGTGCCAGCAGCAGGGAAAGGACAACTGAAGCTTTCTTT.

This chain links TRBV25-1 with TRBJ1-2, with 7 bases lining up with TRBD1. Losses at the gene ends were 3 bases for V and 8 bases for J; bases not matched to a gene: 12. The CDR3 length is 15 residues. The germline V gene has CDR1 MGHDK and CDR2 SYGVNS. DNA for the CDR3: TGTGCCAGCAGTGAGACAGGGAAGGGTTCGAGCGGCTACACCTTC. As protein: CASSETGKGSSGYTF.

V and J are TRBV5-6 and TRBJ2-6; 9 bases line up with TRBD1. The CDR3 runs to 17 residues. Germline CDR1 is SGHDT and CDR2 is YYEEEE. The trim removed 7 bases at V and 0 bases at J, leaving 8 bases unmatched. Here the CDR3 DNA reads TGTGCCAGCGCGGGACAGGGATTAATCTCTGGGGCCAACGTCCTGACTTTC. It translates to CASAGQGLISGANVLTF.